This passage covers 28 T cell receptor beta chains from one sample sequenced in a study of blood T cell repertoires in COVID-19. The assay was immunoSEQ multiplex PCR, and TCRdb's table has in-frame clones only and misses some. The profile shows about 200,000 clones, approximately 83% of them singletons. Material for sequencing was peripheral blood. The receptor set was obtained from a man in his forties or fifties with acute or convalescent COVID-19.

The gene calls are TRBV7-2 and TRBJ1-1; D ambiguous. The CDR3 consists of 13 residues. V lost 5 bases and J lost 3, with 10 bases in between. Per the germline V gene, CDR1 is SGHTA and CDR2 is FQGNSA. CDR3 in amino acids: CASSQVKDTEAFF. DNA for the CDR3: TGTGCCAGCAGCCAGGTAAAGGACACTGAAGCTTTCTTT.

This clone was detected only a few times. The V call is TRBV4-2, the J call TRBJ2-1, with 12 bases fitting TRBD2. V trimming: 1 base; J trimming: 4 bases; junction bases outside the gene matches: 2. Germline CDR1 LGHNA, CDR2 YNFKEQ. The CDR3 sequence is 16 residues long. CDR3 sequence (DNA): TGTGCCAGCAGCCAAGTAACTAGCGGGAGGTACAATGAGCAGTTCTTC. Residues: CASSQVTSGRYNEQFF.

The chain combines TRBV6-5 with TRBJ1-5; TRBD1 matches at 9 bases. V lost 5 bases and J lost 4; bases outside the gene matches: 6. Germline assignment: CDR1 MNHEY and CDR2 SVGAGI. This CDR3 has 15 amino acids. The CDR3: CASSRDRAKNQPQHF. The CDR3 bases are TGTGCCAGCAGTAGGGACAGGGCCAAGAATCAGCCCCAGCATTTT.

A single count supports this clone. J is TRBJ2-5 and V is TRBV27; 8 nucleotides align to TRBD2. The CDR3 loop spans 13 amino acids. Germline loops: CDR1 MNHEY, CDR2 SMNVEV (reference sequence). Trimming at V came to 9 bases and at J to 4 bases, leaving 7 bases not matched to a gene. The CDR3 nucleotides read TGTGCCAGGATGCGCGGACTAGCAGAGACCCAGTACTTC. Translated, it gives CARMRGLAETQYF.

This chain uses TRBV4-1 with TRBJ1-2, with D unresolved. Trimming stripped 1 base from V and 4 bases from J, with 13 bases between. This CDR3 region has 15 residues. Per the germline V gene, CDR1 is MGHRA and CDR2 is YSYEKL. The CDR3 reads CASSQAPGRAYGYTF. As DNA, the CDR3 is TGCGCCAGCAGCCAAGCCCCTGGGAGGGCCTATGGCTACACCTTC.

V gene TRBV4-3 combines with J gene TRBJ2-2, with 8 positions matching TRBD2. Trimming removed 4 bases from V and 1 base from J; junction bases left unmatched: 5. The length of the CDR3 is 16 residues. Germline-derived CDR1 and CDR2 are LGHNA and YSLEER. CDR3 sequence (DNA): TGCGCCAGCAGCCCCCGGACTAGCTTGAACACCGGGGAGCTGTTTTTT. Translation gives CASSPRTSLNTGELFF.

The chain joins TRBV19 to TRBJ1-2, with D maybe TRBD1 (6 bases). Germline CDR1 reads LNHDA; CDR2 reads SQIVND (reference sequence). This CDR3 is built from 13 residues. Trimming stripped 2 bases from V and 6 bases from J, with 10 bases between. Here the CDR3 reads CASSIQGWHGYTF. CDR3 coding DNA: TGTGCCAGTAGTATACAGGGGTGGCATGGCTACACCTTC.

This clone was observed a handful of times. This CDR3 is CASSSRLAGKGLTDTQYF. CDR3 DNA: TGCGCCAGCAGCTCAAGACTAGCGGGGAAGGGCCTCACAGATACGCAGTATTTT. The genes are TRBV5-1 and TRBJ2-3; 11 bases are shared with TRBD2. The CDR3 extends over 18 amino acids. With V trimmed by 3 bases and J by 2 bases, 11 bases remained unmatched. CDR1 is SGHRS, CDR2 YFSETQ, per germline.

The gene calls are TRBV10-3 and TRBJ2-7, with D possibly TRBD2 on 6 matching bases. Germline V gives CDR1 ENHRY, CDR2 SYGVKD. The CDR3 loop spans 14 amino acids. V was cut by 7 bases and J by 7 bases, with 20 bases left in between. The CDR3: CAIIEDLSAGEQYF. The CDR3 DNA follows: TGTGCCATCATAGAGGACCTATCCGCGGGGGAGCAGTACTTC.

The rearrangement links TRBV19 to TRBJ2-5; D is perhaps TRBD2 (5 bases). Germline V gene sequence: CDR1 LNHDA, CDR2 SQIVND (reference sequence). V was clipped by 3 bases and J by 1 base, with 6 bases between them. The CDR3 contains 13 residues. The CDR3 DNA sequence: TGTGCCAGTAGTATGACTATCCAAGAGACCCAGTACTTC. It yields the protein CASSMTIQETQYF.

The chain is built from TRBV6-4 and TRBJ2-1; 8 bases line up with TRBD2. Germline trimming cut 5 bases from V and 6 bases from J; bases unmatched to any gene: 6. Germline loops: CDR1 MRHNA, CDR2 SNTAGT. The CDR3 loop spans 14 amino acids. The CDR3 DNA is TGTGCCAGCAGTCCTTGGACTAGCATCAATGAGCAGTTCTTC. Its protein product is CASSPWTSINEQFF.

The chain recombines TRBV28 with TRBJ2-2; 11 bases map to TRBD2. V lost 3 bases and J lost 4; bases outside the gene matches: 4. Germline CDR1 is MDHEN and CDR2 is SYDVKM. The CDR3 extends over 16 amino acids. The CDR3 nucleotides read TGTGCCAGCAGTTTTTTTAGCGGGAGGGCCACCGGGGAGCTGTTTTTT. It is translated as CASSFFSGRATGELFF.

The gene calls are TRBV11-2 and TRBJ2-2, with TRBD2 identical over 13 bases. CDR3 length: 18 amino acids. Germline CDR1 and CDR2: SGHAT and FQNNGV. Unmatched junction bases numbered 5, after V lost 0 bases and J lost 4 bases. DNA of the CDR3: TGTGCCAGCAGCTTAGACGTAGGACTAGCGGGAGTCACCGGGGAGCTGTTTTTT. Protein: CASSLDVGLAGVTGELFF.

The chain carries TRBV4-1 and TRBJ1-2, with a possible D match to TRBD1 (5 bases). Germline V CDR1 and CDR2: MGHRA, YSYEKL. Trimming removed 0 bases from V and 7 bases from J, with 9 bases in between. CDR3 length: 13 residues. CDR3 DNA: TGCGCCAGCAGCCAAGACAGGGAACTTGGCTACACCTTC. It is translated as CASSQDRELGYTF.

The V call is TRBV12-2, the J call TRBJ2-1; no check of the table's D call, TRBD1, against the DNA was made. TRBV12-2 is a pseudogene locus. The CDR3 is 16 amino acids. CDR3 coding DNA: TGTGCAAGTCGCTGGGAGGACAGGTGTTCCTACAATGAGCAGTTCTTC. Amino acid sequence: CASRWEDRCSYNEQFF.

V usage is TRBV7-9 and J usage is TRBJ1-1; TRBD1 agrees at 8 bases. Trimming cost V 3 bases and J 5 bases; bases outside gene matches: 11. Germline loops: CDR1 SEHNR, CDR2 FQNEAQ (reference sequence). The CDR3 consists of 16 residues. The CDR3 loop reads CASSFKIRDRGTEAFF. Written as DNA, the CDR3 is TGTGCCAGCAGCTTTAAAATCCGAGACAGGGGTACTGAAGCTTTCTTT. Combining the CDR3 with reference TRBV7-9 and TRBJ1-1 gives the whole variable domain DTGVSQNPRHKITKRGQNVTFRCDPISEHNRLYWYRQTLGQGPEFLTYFQNEAQLEKSRLLSDRFSAERPKGSFSTLEIQRTEQGDSAMYLCASSFKIRDRGTEAFFGQGTRLTVV.

This rearrangement joins TRBV19 to TRBJ2-7; TRBD1 is a possible D gene (6 bases). Trimming left V 5 bases short and J 3 bases short, with 14 bases between. Germline CDR1 LNHDA, CDR2 SQIVND (reference sequence). The CDR3 sequence is 14 residues long. CDR3 bases: TGTGCCAGTAGTCCTCCCGGGGACATCTACGAGCAGTACTTC. Its translation is CASSPPGDIYEQYF. Full variable domain (missing parts from reference TRBV19 and TRBJ2-7): DGGITQSPKYLFRKEGQNVTLSCEQNLNHDAMYWYRQDPGQGLRLIYYSQIVNDFQKGDIAEGYSVSREKKESFPLTVTSAQKNPTAFYLCASSPPGDIYEQYFGPGTRLTVT.

The chain uses TRBV6-6 and TRBJ1-1; no reliable D call. From germline, CDR1 is MNHNY and CDR2 SVGAGI (reference sequence). Trimming cost V 0 bases and J 6 bases, with 5 bases left between them. This CDR3 is built from 12 residues. Here the CDR3 reads CASSYSSSEAFF. For the CDR3, the DNA is TGTGCCAGCAGTTACTCAAGCTCTGAAGCTTTCTTT.

The chain has TRBV19 and TRBJ1-1; TRBD1 might be the D (5 bases). Deletions cut 5 bases from V and 5 bases from J, with 15 bases between. Germline V gene sequence: CDR1 LNHDA, CDR2 SQIVND (reference sequence). The CDR3 extends over 14 amino acids. CDR3: CASSVGRGMTEAFF. CDR3 sequence (DNA): TGTGCCAGTAGTGTGGGTCGGGGGATGACTGAAGCTTTCTTT.

Only one count was recorded for this clone. The gene calls are TRBV3-1 (or the pseudogene TRBV3-2) and TRBJ2-3; 9 bases fit TRBD1. Trimming took 3 bases from V and 6 from J; bases not matched to a gene: 13. Germline lookup yields CDR1 LGHDT and CDR2 YNNKEL (reference sequence). CDR3 length: 17 residues. In nucleotides, the CDR3 is TGTGCCAGCAGCCAGGACTCCGGGACAGGGCTCATGGATACGCAGTATTTT. Its translation is CASSQDSGTGLMDTQYF.

The chain is built from TRBV20-1 and TRBJ2-1; TRBD2 is a possible D gene (5 bases). Deletions cut 3 bases from V and 8 bases from J, with 8 bases between. The CDR3 covers 11 residues. Germline CDR1 is DFQATT and CDR2 is SNEGSKA (reference sequence). The chain's CDR3 is CSASGIYEQFF. Here the CDR3 DNA reads TGCAGTGCTAGCGGGATTTATGAGCAGTTCTTC.

This chain links TRBV12-3 or TRBV12-4 with TRBJ2-5; D remains ambiguous. The V gene lost 6 bases and the J gene lost 5 bases, with 7 bases spanning the gap. The CDR3 length is 11 residues. CDR3 sequence reads: CASRTSETQYF. CDR3 coding DNA: TGTGCCAGCAGGACAAGTGAGACCCAGTACTTC.

This clone was found once. The V gene is TRBV12-3 or TRBV12-4, the J gene TRBJ2-7, with D perhaps matching TRBD2 (5 bases). This CDR3 is built from 12 residues. Trimming cost V 3 bases and J 6 bases, with 9 bases left between them. The CDR3 region has the DNA TGTGCCAGCAGTTTGTTCCGGGGCGAGCAGTACTTC. It encodes CASSLFRGEQYF.

There are a few counts of this clone. At the DNA level, this CDR3 is encoded by other sequences in the same sample as well. The rearrangement joins TRBV11-2 to TRBJ2-1; 9 positions agree with TRBD2. The germline CDR1 and CDR2 sequences are SGHAT and FQNNGV. The CDR3 length is 14 residues. J lost 1 base, V lost 5 bases, and 0 bases had no gene match. CDR3 residues: CASSLAGSYNEQFF. DNA for the CDR3: TGTGCCAGCAGCCTAGCGGGATCCTACAATGAGCAGTTCTTC. The full variable domain, in which reference TRBV11-2 and TRBJ2-1 provide the parts outside the CDR3, is EAGVAQSPRYKIIEKRQSVAFWCNPISGHATLYWYQQILGQGPKLLIQFQNNGVVDDSQLPKDRFSAERLKGVDSTLKIQPAKLEDSAVYLCASSLAGSYNEQFFGPGTRLTVL.

This clone was counted once. The gene calls are TRBV11-2 and TRBJ2-7, with 9 bases identical to TRBD2. The CDR3 runs to 15 residues. Trimming took 2 bases from V and 2 from J; bases not matched to a gene: 4. Germline V gene data show CDR1 as SGHAT and CDR2 as FQNNGV. The CDR3 sequence: CASSLSAGGTYEQYF. The CDR3 coding sequence is TGTGCCAGCAGCTTAAGCGCGGGAGGGACCTACGAGCAGTACTTC.

V gene TRBV4-2 combines with J gene TRBJ1-4; tentative D call: TRBD1 (6 bases). Looked up from germline, CDR1 is LGHNA and CDR2 is YNFKEQ. The V gene lost 1 base and the J gene lost 8 bases, with 14 bases spanning the gap. This CDR3 has 15 residues. CDR3 residues: CASSQVGAGGEKLFF. CDR3 nucleotides: TGTGCCAGCAGCCAAGTGGGGGCGGGAGGGGAAAAACTGTTTTTT.

The chain has TRBV20-1 and TRBJ2-1; TRBD2 matches 10 bases. The CDR3 covers 17 residues. Germline-derived CDR1 and CDR2 are DFQATT and SNEGSKA (reference sequence). The V segment lost 3 bases and the J segment 5 bases; nucleotides outside the gene matches: 13. CDR3 nucleotides: TGCAGTGCTAGTCCCCTCATGATAGCGGGAGGACACAATGAGCAGTTCTTC. It translates to CSASPLMIAGGHNEQFF.

This clone was counted a few times. The chain combines TRBV6-6 with TRBJ1-5; D unresolved. This CDR3 has 16 amino acids. Germline CDR1 reads MNHNY; CDR2 reads SVGAGI (reference sequence). Trimming removed 2 bases at V and 1 base at J, with 12 bases between. The CDR3 region is CASSYVSSGSNQPQHF. Written as DNA, the CDR3 is TGTGCCAGCAGTTACGTCTCTAGTGGGAGCAATCAGCCCCAGCATTTT.